The clone carrying this TCR beta chain was picked up a small number of times. V dropped 5 bases and J dropped 7; count of bases not matched to a gene: 4. CDR3 length equals 14 residues. Germline CDR1 reads SGHTS; CDR2 reads YDEGEE. The data derive from a study of shared clonotypes between healthy human individuals. The data were produced by immunoSEQ multiplex PCR, yet TCRdb's version contains in-frame clones alone and is incomplete. The data show 2.5 million or so clones, just over 90% seen once. The receptor was derived from a man aged 18 to 29 in good health. V gene TRBV5-8 combines with J gene TRBJ1-6; 9 positions agree with TRBD1. Sequencing input: naive CD4+ T cells sorted from blood. Sample subset: CD45RA+ positively selected. Written as DNA, the CDR3 is TGTGCCAGCAGTGCCGGGACAGGGAATTCACCCCTCCACTTT. This gives the protein CASSAGTGNSPLHF.